This TCR beta chain comes out of a study of blood T cell repertoires in COVID-19. On the study more broadly: The origin of the acute and convalescent COVID-19 samples was the United States, Italy and Spain. PBMCs, B-cell-depleted T cells, or T cells provided the cDNA or gDNA that made up the material.

In the original analysis: Reference gene primer amplification gave nucleated cell count estimates. TCRdb keeps only in-frame clones here, not all; method: immunoSEQ multiplex PCR. V and J calls and clone size follow that table, whereas D and trimming were derived from the DNA. This table has around 150,000 clones, under 90% appearing once. The V end was cut by 5 bases, the J end by 3 bases, with 10 bases between. Per germline, CDR1 SEHNR and CDR2 FQNEAQ (reference sequence). The CDR3 has 13 amino acids. The receptor comes from a woman of 80 years or more with acute or convalescent COVID-19. Sequenced sample: peripheral blood. V and J are TRBV7-9 and TRBJ2-5; D gene unclear. The CDR3 DNA reads TGTGCCAGCAGCCCGGCCCTAGAAGAGACCCAGTACTTC. Translating it yields CASSPALEETQYF.